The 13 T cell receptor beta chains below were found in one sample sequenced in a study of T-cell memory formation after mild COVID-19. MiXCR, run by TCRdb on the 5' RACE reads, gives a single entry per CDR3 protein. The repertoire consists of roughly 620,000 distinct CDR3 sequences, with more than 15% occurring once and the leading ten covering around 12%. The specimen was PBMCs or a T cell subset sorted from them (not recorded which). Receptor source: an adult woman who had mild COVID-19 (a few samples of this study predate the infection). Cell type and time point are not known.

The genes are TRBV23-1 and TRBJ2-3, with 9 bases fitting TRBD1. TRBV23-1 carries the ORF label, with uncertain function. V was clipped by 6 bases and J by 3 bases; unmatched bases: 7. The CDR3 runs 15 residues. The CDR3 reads CASRDPGQGTDTQYF. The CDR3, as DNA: TGCGCCAGCAGGGATCCGGGACAGGGAACAGATACGCAGTATTTT.

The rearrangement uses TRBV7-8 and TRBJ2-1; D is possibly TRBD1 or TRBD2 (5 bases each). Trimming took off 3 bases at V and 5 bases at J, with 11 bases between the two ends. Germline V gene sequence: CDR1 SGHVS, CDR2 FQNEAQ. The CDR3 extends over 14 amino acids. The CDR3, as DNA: TGTGCCAGCAGCTTGTCCAGGGACCACAATGAGCAGTTCTTC. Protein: CASSLSRDHNEQFF.

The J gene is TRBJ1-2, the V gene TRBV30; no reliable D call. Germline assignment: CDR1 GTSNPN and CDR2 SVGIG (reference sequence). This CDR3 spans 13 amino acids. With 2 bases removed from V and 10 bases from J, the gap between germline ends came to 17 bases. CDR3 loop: CAWSRRNTGVYTF. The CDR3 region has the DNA TGTGCCTGGAGTCGGCGCAACACCGGGGTCTACACCTTC.

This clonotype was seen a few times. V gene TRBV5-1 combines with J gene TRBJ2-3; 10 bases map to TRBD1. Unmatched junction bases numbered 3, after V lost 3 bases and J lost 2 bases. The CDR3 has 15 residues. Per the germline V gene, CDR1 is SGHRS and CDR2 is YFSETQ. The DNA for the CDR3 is TGCGCCAGCAGCTGGGGACAGGGGAACACAGATACGCAGTATTTT. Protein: CASSWGQGNTDTQYF. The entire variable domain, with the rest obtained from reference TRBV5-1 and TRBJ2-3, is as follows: KAGVTQTPRYLIKTRGQQVTLSCSPISGHRSVSWYQQTPGQGLQFLFEYFSETQRNKGNFPGRFSGRQFSNSRSEMNVSTLELGDSALYLCASSWGQGNTDTQYFGPGTRLTVL.

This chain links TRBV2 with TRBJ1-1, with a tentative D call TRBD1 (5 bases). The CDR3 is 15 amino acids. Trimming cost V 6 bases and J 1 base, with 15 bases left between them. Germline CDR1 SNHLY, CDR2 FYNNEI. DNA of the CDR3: TGTGCCAGCAGGTCGAGGAAGGGGACGAACACTGAAGCTTTCTTT. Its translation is CASRSRKGTNTEAFF.

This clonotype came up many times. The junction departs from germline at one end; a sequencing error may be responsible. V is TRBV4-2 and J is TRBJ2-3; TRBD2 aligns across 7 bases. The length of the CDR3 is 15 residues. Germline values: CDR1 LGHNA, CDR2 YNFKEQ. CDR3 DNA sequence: TGTGCCAGCAGCCAAGAACCATCCTTGGGGGAGGGCGTCCATTTT. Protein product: CASSQEPSLGEGVHF.

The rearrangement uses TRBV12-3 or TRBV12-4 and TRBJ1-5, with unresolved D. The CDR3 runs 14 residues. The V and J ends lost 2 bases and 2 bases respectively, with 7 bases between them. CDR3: CASSLMAGNQPQHF. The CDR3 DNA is TGTGCCAGCAGTTTAATGGCTGGCAATCAGCCCCAGCATTTT.

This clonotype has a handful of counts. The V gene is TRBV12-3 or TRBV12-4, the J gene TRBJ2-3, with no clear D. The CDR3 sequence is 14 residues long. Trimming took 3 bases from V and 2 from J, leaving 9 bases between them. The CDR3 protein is CASSLRLNTDTQYF. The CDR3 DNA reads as TGTGCCAGCAGTTTGCGTCTTAACACAGATACGCAGTATTTT.

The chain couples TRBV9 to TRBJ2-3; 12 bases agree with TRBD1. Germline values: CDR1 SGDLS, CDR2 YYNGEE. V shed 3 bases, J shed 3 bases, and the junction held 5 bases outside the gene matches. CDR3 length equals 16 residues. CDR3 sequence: CASSGRGQGATDTQYF. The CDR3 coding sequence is TGTGCCAGCAGCGGCCGGGGACAGGGGGCAACAGATACGCAGTATTTT.

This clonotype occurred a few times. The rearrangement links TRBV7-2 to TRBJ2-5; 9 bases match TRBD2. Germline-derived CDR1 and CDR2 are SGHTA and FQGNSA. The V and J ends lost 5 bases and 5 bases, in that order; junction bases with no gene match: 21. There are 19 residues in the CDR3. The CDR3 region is CASSPPFTAREGLRETQYF. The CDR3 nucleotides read TGTGCCAGCAGCCCACCCTTCACGGCGCGGGAGGGCCTGAGGGAGACCCAGTACTTC.

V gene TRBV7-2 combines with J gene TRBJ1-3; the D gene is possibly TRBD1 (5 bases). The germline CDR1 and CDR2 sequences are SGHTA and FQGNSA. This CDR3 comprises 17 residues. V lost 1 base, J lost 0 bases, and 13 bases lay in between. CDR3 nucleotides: TGTGCCAGCAGCTTAGGAGCGGGGGGAGGCTCTGGAAACACCATATATTTT. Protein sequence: CASSLGAGGGSGNTIYF. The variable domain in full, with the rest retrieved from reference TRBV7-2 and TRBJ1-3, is GAGVSQSPSNKVTEKGKDVELRCDPISGHTALYWYRQSLGQGLEFLIYFQGNSAPDKSGLPSDRFSAERTGGSVSTLTIQRTQQEDSAVYLCASSLGAGGGSGNTIYFGEGSWLTVV.

CDR3 bases: TGTGCCAGCAGCTTATGGGAGCAAACTAATGAAAAACTGTTTTTT. It specifies CASSLWEQTNEKLFF. The rearrangement joins TRBV7-9 to TRBJ1-4; D not resolved. The CDR3 has 15 amino acids. Per the germline V gene, CDR1 is SEHNR and CDR2 is FQNEAQ (reference sequence). The V and J ends lost 2 bases and 1 base respectively, with 8 bases between them. Based on the CDR3 plus reference TRBV7-9 and TRBJ1-4, the full variable domain is DTGVSQNPRHKITKRGQNVTFRCDPISEHNRLYWYRQTLGQGPEFLTYFQNEAQLEKSRLLSDRFSAERPKGSFSTLEIQRTEQGDSAMYLCASSLWEQTNEKLFFGSGTQLSVL.

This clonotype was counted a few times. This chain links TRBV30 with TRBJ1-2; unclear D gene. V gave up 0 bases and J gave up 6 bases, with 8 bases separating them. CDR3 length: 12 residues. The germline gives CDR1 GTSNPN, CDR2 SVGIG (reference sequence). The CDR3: CAWSVPLDGYTF. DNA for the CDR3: TGTGCCTGGAGTGTTCCACTGGATGGCTACACCTTC.